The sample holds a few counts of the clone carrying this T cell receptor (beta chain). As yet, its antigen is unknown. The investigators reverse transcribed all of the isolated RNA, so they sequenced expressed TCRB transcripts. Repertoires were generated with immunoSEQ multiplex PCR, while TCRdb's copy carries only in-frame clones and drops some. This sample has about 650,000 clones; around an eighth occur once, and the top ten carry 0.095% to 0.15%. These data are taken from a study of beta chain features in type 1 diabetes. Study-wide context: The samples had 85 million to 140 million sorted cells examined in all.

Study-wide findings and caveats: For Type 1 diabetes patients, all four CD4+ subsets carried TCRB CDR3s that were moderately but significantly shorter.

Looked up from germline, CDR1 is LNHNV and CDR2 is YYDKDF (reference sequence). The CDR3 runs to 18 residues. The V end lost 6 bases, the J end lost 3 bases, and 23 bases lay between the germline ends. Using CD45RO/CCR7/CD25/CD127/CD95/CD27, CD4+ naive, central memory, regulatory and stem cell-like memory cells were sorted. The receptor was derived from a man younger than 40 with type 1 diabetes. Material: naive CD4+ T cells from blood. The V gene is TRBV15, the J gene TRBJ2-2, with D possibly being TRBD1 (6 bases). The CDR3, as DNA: TGTGCCACCAGGGATCTTGGGCAGGGGAGTTGGCACACCGGGGAGCTGTTTTTT. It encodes CATRDLGQGSWHTGELFF.